This note documents a single T cell receptor beta chain sequence. Its antigen is currently not known. No much larger clone is present one base from it, and per-base qualities are unavailable. This entry belongs to a study of T cells in Graves' hyperthyroidism and ophthalmopathy (dated by TCRdb to the late 2010s). With regard to the full study: Peripheral blood samples were taken at initial diagnosis, before any treatment was given. Whether ophthalmopathy could be predicted prospectively was tested in an independent validation cohort made up of 18 to 20 hyperthyroidism patients plus 17 patients who later progressed to ophthalmopathy. TCR V-J signatures able to tell the groups apart were searched for in a discovery cohort of 95 to 100 patients, of whom around 42 had Graves' ophthalmopathy and roughly 57 had stable Graves' hyperthyroidism. The approximately 90 discovery patients were divided at random into training and test sets in a 7:3 ratio. After sampling, hyperthyroidism patients received methimazole starting at 30 mg daily, and ophthalmopathy patients received high-dose intravenous methylprednisolone. The paper reports TCR Vbeta CDR3 sequencing of more than 120 peripheral blood samples: around 45 ophthalmopathy, around 80 hyperthyroidism and some 17 progressor patients. In several Graves' hyperthyroidism patients, the study also compared T-cell repertoires from thyroid tissue with T-cell repertoires from blood. The research as a whole found: Blood samples also contained most of the expanded thyroid clonotypes (frequency above 0.001), which suggests that blood repertoires may reflect thyroid immune responses. In validation, the model predicted progression to ophthalmopathy with around 71% sensitivity and 72% to 85% specificity, a median of approximately 6.5 months before onset. No statistical method was used to set the sample size in advance, and investigators knew the group allocation. In cross-validation, a model built on a 13 V-J signature told ophthalmopathy apart from stable hyperthyroidism with about 90% sensitivity and about 81% specificity, and in testing the same model reached 80%/75%.

The TCR beta CDR3 regions were amplified from RNA transcripts. For the first round of RT-PCR on the TCR CDR3, the HTBI primer set was used together with the Qiagen OneStep RT-PCR kit. Libraries were constructed in a second round of multiplex PCR, after which size selection and purification were carried out. Libraries were sequenced paired-end with 100 bp reads on an Illumina HiSeq2000. The source study handled its data this way. SOAPnuke was used to process the raw data, throwing out any read that contained adapters or uncalled bases, had a mean Phred below 15, or lacked an exact constant-primer or identifier match. COPE v1.2.5 was used to merge high-quality paired reads, and clonotypes were defined as unique nucleotide sequences. Clonotypes were aligned to IMGT TRBV, TRBD and TRBJ reference segments using MiTCR v1.1. Only V-J combinations with frequency above 0.0001, covering 99% to 99.2% of repertoires, were analysed. A TCS score was defined as the ratio of F50 (clonal expansion) to E x V (chaos), with BLOSUM62-based TCRdist applied between CDR3 peptides within each V-J. Welch's t-statistics and random forest reduced 500 to 550 V-J features to 10 to 15, which were used in a naive Bayes classifier (R e1071). TCRdb's own reprocessing of the public reads used fastp at Q25 and MiXCR and kept productive beta chains. Every entry covers one CDR3 protein and lists the most common genes and DNA from its rows. TCRdb's processing, not the authors', yielded these V and J calls. The sample contains under 450,000 distinct CDR3 sequences, 15% to 18% of them found a single time. Jointly, the top ten make up 7.5% to 9% of the sample.

A patient counted as having stable Graves' hyperthyroidism if no progression to ophthalmopathy occurred over 18 months of follow-up. The hyperthyroidism patients were between 18 and 65 years old and newly diagnosed, with a disease duration of less than 2 months. Patients with uncontrolled infections, other autoimmune diseases, pregnancy or lactation were excluded. Clinical symptoms, serum thyroxine and TRAb, thyroid ultrasound, and orbital computed tomography formed the basis for the diagnoses. Ficoll-Paque density gradient centrifugation was used to isolate PBMCs from about 9 ml of fresh peripheral blood. Total RNA was extracted with Trizol reagent, and quality was checked on an Agilent 2100 Bioanalyzer. Based on the germline V gene, the CDR1 and CDR2 sequences are SGHTA and FQGTGA. Trimming leaves V shorter by 5 bases and J shorter by 4 bases, with the junction holding 18 bases beyond the gene matches. Measured from the cysteine to the phenylalanine, the CDR3 is 18 residues long. Left in the record is the CDR3 DNA by itself, 54 bases read in frame from the first base.

The TCR comes from a woman younger than 35 with Graves' hyperthyroidism. The rearrangement combines TRBV7-3 with TRBJ2-3; 7 junctional bases match TRBD2. Sequencing was carried out using blood. The nucleotides read TGTGCCAGCAGCCTGCTCCCTGGGGCGGGGGAGAGTCCAGATACGCAGTATTTT. Its translation reads: CASSLLPGAGESPDTQYF.